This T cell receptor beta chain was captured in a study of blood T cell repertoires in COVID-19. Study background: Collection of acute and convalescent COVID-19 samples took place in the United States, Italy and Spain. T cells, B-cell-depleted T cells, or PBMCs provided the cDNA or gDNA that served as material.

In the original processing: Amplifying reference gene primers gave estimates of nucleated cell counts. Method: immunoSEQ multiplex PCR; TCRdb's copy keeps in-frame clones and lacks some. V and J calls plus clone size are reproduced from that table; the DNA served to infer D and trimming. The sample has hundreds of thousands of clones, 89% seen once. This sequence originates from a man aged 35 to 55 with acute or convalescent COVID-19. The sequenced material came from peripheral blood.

CDR3 nucleotides: TGTGCCACCAGGGCTAGACCCGGACATCCCCCGCGGAAGGCTTTCTTT. This gives the protein CATRARPGHPPRKAFF. This sequence joins TRBV24-1 and TRBJ1-1; D perhaps matches TRBD1 (5 bases). Trimming cost V 7 bases and J 11 bases, with 28 bases left between them. This CDR3 spans 16 amino acids. Germline V lookup: CDR1 KGHDR, CDR2 SFDVKD.